The entry that follows covers one T cell receptor beta chain sequence. The record originates from a study of blood T cell repertoires in COVID-19. Produced via immunoSEQ multiplex PCR; TCRdb's table is partial and in-frame only. Here the sample spans about 270,000 clones, about 87% being singletons. V dropped 8 bases and J dropped 8 bases, with 14 bases sitting between them. This CDR3 has 13 amino acids. CDR1 and CDR2 (germline): KGHDR, SFDVKD. The specimen was peripheral blood. The TCR was taken from a human donor in a cohort sampled during active COVID-19. The chain recombines TRBV24-1 with TRBJ2-2; D is perhaps TRBD2 (5 bases). The CDR3 DNA is TGTGCCACCATGCCCATCCCGGGAGGGGAGCTGTTTTTT. Its translation is CATMPIPGGELFF.